The clone carrying this T cell receptor (beta chain) was counted a few times. As yet, its antigen is unknown. The CDR3 covers 14 residues. Germline values: CDR1 SGHRS, CDR2 YFSETQ. The germline V and J ends were trimmed by 0 bases and 6 bases, with 12 bases remaining between them. The sample comes from a study of cytomegalovirus exposure and HLA in healthy donors. Overall study context: Among around 400 genotyped donors, approximately 80% fell in the Caucasian-associated ancestry cluster.

Points from the study as a whole: In most subjects, TCR beta sequences reportedly gave accurate predictions of HLA-A and HLA-B alleles.

The primer mix had 60 Vbeta and 13 Jbeta primers. Libraries were prepared by immunoSEQ multiplex PCR; TCRdb keeps only in-frame clonotypes and omits some of them. The table has more than 100,000 clones, roughly three fifths seen once. This chain connects TRBV5-1 to TRBJ1-2; possible D gene TRBD1, 5 bases. The receptor comes from a woman between 40 and 50 years old in good health and CMV-seronegative. Material for sequencing was PBMCs. In DNA form, the CDR3 reads TGCGCCAGCAGCTTGGAGGCAGGGAGGGATGGCTACACCTTC. Its protein product is CASSLEAGRDGYTF.